This TCR beta chain was recorded in a study of blood T cell repertoires in COVID-19 (dated by TCRdb to between 2020 and 2021). A note on the overall study: Collaborator samples came from the United States, Italy and Spain and covered acute and convalescent phases of COVID-19. The material from the prospective study consisted of cDNA or gDNA derived from T cells, B-cell-depleted T cells, or PBMCs. The dataset comprised deeply sampled blood TCRbeta repertoires from subjects exposed to, actively infected with, or recovered from COVID-19. The repertoires were released in a freely available public database meant as a resource for research on the immune response to SARS-CoV-2. The samples were drawn from two sources: the first 160 participants of the ongoing ImmuneRACE study, and about 1,300 subjects contributed by 6 global collaborators. A de-identified subject ID, COVID-19 status, age in years and sex were almost always included in the sample metadata. Where available, HLA class I and class II types were obtained from metadata supplied by the sample provider rather than from assay-based typing. The paper as a whole reports these results and caveats: Clinical and demographic metadata were provided uncurated, with the amount varying by source and participant.

TCRbeta CDR3 regions were amplified from genomic DNA using the immunoSEQ Assay, a bias-controlled multiplex PCR. The study's own analysis went as follows. The number of nucleated cells in each sample was estimated by amplification of reference gene primers within the assay. To quantify the absolute abundance of each unique TCRbeta CDR3 rearrangement, sequence reads were collapsed and filtered. For each sample, productive Simpson clonality was calculated as the square root of Simpson's diversity index over productive rearrangements. TCRdb's version of the immuneACCESS table is confined to in-frame rearrangements and falls short of the full clone set. An unresolved V gene accounts for under half of the shortfall where checked; the remainder is of unknown origin. V and J calls and clone size are copied from that table; D and trimming were computed from the DNA. A total of more than 250,000 clones appear in this sample, around 86% of them only once. The leading ten clones occupy roughly 10% of the sample.

Enrolling through a virtual design, the prospective study's participants ranged in age from roughly 18 to 89 years and lived across some 22 United States geographic areas. To assign participants to cohorts, the prospective study relied on clinical history that participants themselves reported in a screening survey and a study questionnaire. Recovered participants in ImmuneRACE Cohort 3 were defined as having two consecutive negative NP/OP PCR tests, clearance from a healthcare professional, or resolution of symptoms. Each participant in the prospective study had whole blood, serum and a nasopharyngeal or oropharyngeal swab collected by mobile phlebotomists. Prospective study participants could optionally give additional blood draws and questionnaires over a 2-month period. Prospective study blood samples were shipped either frozen or at room temperature before DNA extraction. CDR1 LNHDA and CDR2 SQIVND were looked up in the germline V gene (reference sequence). The junction shows trimming of 6 bases on V and 2 bases on J, and the gene matches do not reach 7 bases of it. Including the terminal cysteine and phenylalanine, the CDR3 comprises 15 residues. Only the CDR3 DNA stays, 45 bases, in frame from base 1.

Remarks on this clone: Its antigen specificity is not known. No qualities accompany the bases; no much larger clone lies one base away.

The rearrangement combines TRBV19 with TRBJ2-3; 8 middle bases align to TRBD2. The clonotype originates from a woman between 18 and 29 years old who had recovered from COVID-19. Input material: PBMCs or T cells enriched from blood (not recorded which). The nucleotides read TGTGCCAGTAGGTCTAGCGGGTCTTACACAGATACGCAGTATTTT. Its protein is CASRSSGSYTDTQYF. This CDR3, with the reference TRBV19 and TRBJ2-3 proteins standing in past its ends, gives the full variable domain DGGITQSPKYLFRKEGQNVTLSCEQNLNHDAMYWYRQDPGQGLRLIYYSQIVNDFQKGDIAEGYSVSREKKESFPLTVTSAQKNPTAFYLCASRSSGSYTDTQYFGPGTRLTVL.